What follows are 12 T cell receptor beta chains derived from one specimen sequenced in a study of blood T cells in healthy people across ages. A sample-barcoded 5' primer and a J-beta primer mix were used in a second PCR of about 7 to 12 cycles. Each CDR3 protein gets one entry after TCRdb re-called the 5' RACE reads with MiXCR. The sample lists around 1,100,000 distinct CDR3 sequences; under 40% were seen once. The sample taken for sequencing was blood. The receptors here all came from a man between 18 and 35 years old in good health.

The chain is built from TRBV20-1 and TRBJ1-5; TRBD1 is a possible D gene (6 bases). The CDR3 loop spans 12 amino acids. The germline V gene encodes CDR1 DFQATT and CDR2 SNEGSKA (reference sequence). Trimming cost V 3 bases and J 7 bases, with 10 bases left between them. The CDR3 loop reads CSASHRAQPQHF. The CDR3 nucleotides read TGCAGTGCTAGTCACAGGGCCCAGCCCCAGCATTTT.

The V gene is TRBV12-3 or TRBV12-4, the J gene TRBJ1-4; D is unresolved. This CDR3 spans 13 amino acids. V lost 2 bases and J lost 8, with 9 bases in between. The CDR3 loop is CASSLSSQEKLFF. Here the CDR3 DNA reads TGTGCCAGCAGTTTAAGCAGTCAGGAAAAACTGTTTTTT.

The genes are TRBV20-1 and TRBJ2-2, with 8 nucleotides matching TRBD2. V shed 2 bases and J 6 bases; nucleotides not matched to a gene: 8. Germline lookup yields CDR1 DFQATT and CDR2 SNEGSKA (reference sequence). The CDR3 is made up of 15 amino acids. The CDR3 nucleotides read TGCAGTGCTAGACCCGAGGAGCGGGGGTCCGGGGAGCTGTTTTTT. Protein: CSARPEERGSGELFF.

This chain links TRBV4-1 with TRBJ1-5; no firm D call. The CDR3 has 14 amino acids. Looked up from germline, CDR1 is MGHRA and CDR2 is YSYEKL. V was shortened by 3 bases and J by 4 bases, with 10 bases between the two germline ends. For the CDR3, the DNA is TGCGCCAGCAGCCATCCGGGCCAAAATCAGCCCCAGCATTTT. It codes for CASSHPGQNQPQHF.

This clonotype was seen a handful of times. The chain carries TRBV6-5 and TRBJ1-1; TRBD1 agrees at 9 bases. With 7 bases clipped from V and 0 bases from J, the junction kept 3 bases outside the gene matches. The CDR3 totals 14 residues. CDR1 is MNHEY, CDR2 SVGAGI, per germline. CDR3 in amino acids: CASTGQGLNTEAFF. The CDR3 bases are TGTGCCAGCACTGGACAGGGGCTGAACACTGAAGCTTTCTTT.

The chain uses TRBV12-3 or TRBV12-4 and TRBJ1-4; the D is unclear. V lost 3 bases, J lost 7 bases, and 9 bases lay in between. The CDR3 has 13 amino acids. CDR3: CASSFSHGEKLFF. DNA of the CDR3: TGTGCCAGCAGTTTCTCCCACGGTGAAAAACTGTTTTTT.

In regard to this clonotype: This may stem from a read error, because a much larger clone lies one nucleotide away. The gene calls are TRBV7-3 and TRBJ1-1; D uncertain. Trimming removed 4 bases at V and 1 base at J, with 7 bases between. Germline V gene sequence: CDR1 SGHTA, CDR2 FQGTGA. This CDR3 is 13 amino acids long. The DNA for the CDR3 is TGTGCCAGCAGCTCACAGTCGAACACTGAAGCTTTCTTT. It specifies CASSSQSNTEAFF.

This clonotype has at least ten counts. This chain links TRBV3-1 with TRBJ1-2; unclear D gene. Germline lookup yields CDR1 LGHDT and CDR2 YNNKEL (reference sequence). The CDR3 consists of 15 residues. V was trimmed by 4 bases and J by 3 bases, leaving 15 bases between them. CDR3 DNA sequence: TGTGCCAGCAGCCCCACGTTTGTCAGCTACTATGGCTACACCTTC. Translated, it gives CASSPTFVSYYGYTF.

The chain joins TRBV11-2 to TRBJ1-2; TRBD1 is a possible D gene (5 bases). The CDR3 is 17 amino acids. The germline V gene encodes CDR1 SGHAT and CDR2 FQNNGV. V was cut by 1 base and J by 0 bases, with 15 bases left in between. The CDR3, as DNA: TGTGCCAGCAGCTTAGGTTCCAGGGAACAACCTAACTATGGCTACACCTTC. Residues: CASSLGSREQPNYGYTF.

The table lists this clonotype with a few counts. V usage is TRBV6-4 and J usage is TRBJ2-2, with D maybe TRBD1 (6 bases). CDR3 length: 14 residues. V was trimmed by 6 bases and J by 3 bases, leaving 11 bases between them. Germline V gene lookup returns CDR1 MRHNA and CDR2 SNTAGT. The CDR3 sequence: CASSADSDTGELFF. As DNA, the CDR3 is TGTGCCAGCAGCGCGGACAGCGACACCGGGGAGCTGTTTTTT.

This clonotype was recorded only once. CDR3 region: CSASQGESNQPQHF. The DNA for the CDR3 is TGCAGTGCTAGCCAGGGGGAGAGCAATCAGCCCCAGCATTTT. The rearrangement uses TRBV20-1 and TRBJ1-5, with 7 positions matching TRBD1. The CDR3 is made up of 14 amino acids. Germline V CDR1 and CDR2: DFQATT, SNEGSKA (reference sequence). Trimming cost V 3 bases and J 1 base; bases outside gene matches: 3.

This clonotype has more than one count but fewer than ten. The V gene is TRBV25-1, the J gene TRBJ1-2; unclear D gene. CDR1 MGHDK and CDR2 SYGVNS come from the germline V gene. Trimming took 5 bases from V and 0 from J, leaving 10 bases between them. The CDR3 has 14 residues. CDR3 bases: TGTGCCAGCAGTTCAAGGGAGGCTAACTATGGCTACACCTTC. The encoded protein is CASSSREANYGYTF.